The clone carrying this T cell receptor beta chain was seen only a few times. Its antigen is unidentified. Reasons for excluding patients were uncontrolled infection, other autoimmune disease, pregnancy or lactation. Diagnoses used clinical symptoms, serum thyroxine and TRAb, thyroid ultrasound and orbital computed tomography. This sample was taken from a study of T cells in Graves' hyperthyroidism and ophthalmopathy. Study observations and caveats: Before onset, ophthalmopathy was predicted by the model a median around 6.2 months earlier.

RNA transcripts gave rise to amplified TCR beta CDR3 regions. Primed by the HTBI set, a first-round RT-PCR was run on the TCR CDR3. TCRdb re-derived calls from the multiplex PCR reads in MiXCR, one entry per CDR3 protein. The data hold about 640,000 distinct CDR3 sequences, with less than 25% observed a single time. V lost 0 bases, J lost 1 base, and 7 bases lay in between. CDR1 and CDR2 from the germline V gene are SGDLS and YYNGEE. The CDR3 has 15 residues. Sequenced input: blood. This chain joins TRBV9 and TRBJ2-2; D gene ambiguous. This clonotype was obtained from a man aged 30 to 45 with Graves' ophthalmopathy. The CDR3 spells CASSVGLVNTGELFF. DNA for the CDR3: TGTGCCAGCAGCGTAGGATTAGTGAACACCGGGGAGCTGTTTTTT.